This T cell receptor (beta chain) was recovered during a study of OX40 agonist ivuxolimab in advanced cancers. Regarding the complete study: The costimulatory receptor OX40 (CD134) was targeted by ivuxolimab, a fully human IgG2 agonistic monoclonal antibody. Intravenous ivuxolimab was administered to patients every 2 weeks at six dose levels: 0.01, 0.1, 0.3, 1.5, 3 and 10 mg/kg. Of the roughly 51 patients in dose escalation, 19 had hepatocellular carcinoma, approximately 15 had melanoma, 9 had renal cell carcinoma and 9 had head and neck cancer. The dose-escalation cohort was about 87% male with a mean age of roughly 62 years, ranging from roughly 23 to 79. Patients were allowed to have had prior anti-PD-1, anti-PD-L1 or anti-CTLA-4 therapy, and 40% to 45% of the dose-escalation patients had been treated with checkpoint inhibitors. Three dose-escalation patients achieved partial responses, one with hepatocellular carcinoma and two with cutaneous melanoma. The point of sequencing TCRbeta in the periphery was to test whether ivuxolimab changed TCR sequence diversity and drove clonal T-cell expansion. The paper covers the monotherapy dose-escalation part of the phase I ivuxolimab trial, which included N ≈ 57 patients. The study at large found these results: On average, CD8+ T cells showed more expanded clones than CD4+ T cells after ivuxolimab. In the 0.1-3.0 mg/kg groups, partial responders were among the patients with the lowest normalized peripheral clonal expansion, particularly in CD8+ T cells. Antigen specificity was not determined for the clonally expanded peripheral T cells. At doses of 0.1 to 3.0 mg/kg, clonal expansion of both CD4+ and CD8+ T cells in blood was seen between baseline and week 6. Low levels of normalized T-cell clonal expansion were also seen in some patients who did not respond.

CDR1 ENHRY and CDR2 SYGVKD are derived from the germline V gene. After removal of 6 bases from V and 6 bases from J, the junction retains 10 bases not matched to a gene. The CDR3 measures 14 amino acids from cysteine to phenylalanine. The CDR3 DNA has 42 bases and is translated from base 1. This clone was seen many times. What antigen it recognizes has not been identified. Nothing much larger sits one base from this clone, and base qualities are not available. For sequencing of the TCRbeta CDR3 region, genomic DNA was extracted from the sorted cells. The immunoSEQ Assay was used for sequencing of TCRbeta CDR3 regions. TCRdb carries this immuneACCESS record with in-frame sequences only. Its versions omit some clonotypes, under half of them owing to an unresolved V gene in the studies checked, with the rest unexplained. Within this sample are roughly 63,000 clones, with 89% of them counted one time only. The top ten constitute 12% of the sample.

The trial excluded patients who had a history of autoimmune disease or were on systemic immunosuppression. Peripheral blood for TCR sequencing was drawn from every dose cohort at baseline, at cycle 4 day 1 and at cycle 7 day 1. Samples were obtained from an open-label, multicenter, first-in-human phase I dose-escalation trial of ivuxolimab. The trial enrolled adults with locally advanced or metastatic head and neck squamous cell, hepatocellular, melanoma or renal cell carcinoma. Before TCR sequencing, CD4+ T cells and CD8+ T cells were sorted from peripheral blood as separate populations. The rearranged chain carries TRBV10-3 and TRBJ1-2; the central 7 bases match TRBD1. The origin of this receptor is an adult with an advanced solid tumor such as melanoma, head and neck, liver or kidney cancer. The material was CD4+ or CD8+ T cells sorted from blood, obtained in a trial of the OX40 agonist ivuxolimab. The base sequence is TGTGCCATCAGGGGGAGTACAGGGGTTCATGGCTACACCTTC. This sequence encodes CAIRGSTGVHGYTF.